The subject of this entry is one T cell receptor beta chain. Its specificity is unknown. Every bit of the isolated RNA underwent reverse transcription, so sequencing read expressed TCRB transcripts. Sequencing used immunoSEQ multiplex PCR; TCRdb keeps in-frame clones, though not all of them. The sample lists 400,000 or so clones, 10% to 15% occurring once. The data stem from a study of beta chain features in type 1 diabetes. Points from the study as a whole: In comparison with healthy donors, patients had naive, central memory and Treg TCRB repertoires that appeared more similar. Type 1 diabetes patients had TCRB CDR3s that were shorter (moderately but significantly so) in all four CD4+ subsets.

Germline assignment: CDR1 MNHEY and CDR2 SMNVEV (reference sequence). There are 15 residues in the CDR3. Trimming took 6 bases from V and 1 from J, leaving 12 bases between them. This sequence joins TRBV27 and TRBJ1-4; D might be TRBD1 (6 bases). This TCR derives from a woman between 18 and 29 years old with type 1 diabetes. Material for sequencing was naive CD4+ T cells from blood. The CDR3 sequence is CASSPQQGTNEKLFF. In nucleotides, the CDR3 is TGTGCCAGCAGCCCTCAACAGGGAACTAATGAAAAACTGTTTTTT.